The clone carrying this T cell receptor beta chain came up many times. Its antigen remains unknown. V was trimmed by 2 bases and J by 5 bases, leaving 13 bases between them. The CDR3 is 14 amino acids. Looked up from germline, CDR1 is LGHNA and CDR2 is YNFKEQ. The source of the sample is a study of human T cells and chemical hapten exposure. Study-wide background: Patients having alopecia areata, totalis or universalis were mostly female. Largely, small differences in pooled library volume made per-sample TCR yields vary.

Documented time point: patch test 2, 6 weeks after DPC sensitization. Treatment defined: therapeutic diphenylcyclopropenone sensitization with weekly scalp DPC. Study results and caveats: The number of TCRs above 1 in 1000 frequency did not change after DPC sensitization.

Within the library, unique molecular identifiers were attached to each individual cDNA molecule. TCRdb re-called the RACE reads through MiXCR, storing one row per CDR3 protein. The table includes about 380,000 distinct CDR3 sequences, over 6% detected once. The sequence came from a woman younger than 30 with alopecia areata. Some clones in this sample may be carry-over from other donors' samples. Specimen: whole blood, collected in connection with sensitization to the hapten diphenylcyclopropenone (DPC). The chain carries TRBV4-2 and TRBJ2-7; perhaps D is TRBD1 or TRBD2 (6 bases each). CDR3 sequence: CASSQLNGGDEQYF. CDR3 DNA sequence: TGTGCCAGCAGCCAACTCAACGGGGGCGACGAGCAGTACTTC.